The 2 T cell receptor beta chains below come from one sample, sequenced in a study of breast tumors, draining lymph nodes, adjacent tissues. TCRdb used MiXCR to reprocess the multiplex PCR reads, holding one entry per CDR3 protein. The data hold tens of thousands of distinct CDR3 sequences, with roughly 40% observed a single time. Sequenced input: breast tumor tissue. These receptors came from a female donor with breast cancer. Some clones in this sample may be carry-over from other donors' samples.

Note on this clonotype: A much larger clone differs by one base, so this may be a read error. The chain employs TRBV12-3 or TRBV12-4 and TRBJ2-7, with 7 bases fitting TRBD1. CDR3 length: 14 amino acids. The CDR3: CANSFGAGGYEQYF. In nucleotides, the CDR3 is TGTGCCAACAGTTTTGGGGCAGGGGGTTACGAGCAGTACTTC.

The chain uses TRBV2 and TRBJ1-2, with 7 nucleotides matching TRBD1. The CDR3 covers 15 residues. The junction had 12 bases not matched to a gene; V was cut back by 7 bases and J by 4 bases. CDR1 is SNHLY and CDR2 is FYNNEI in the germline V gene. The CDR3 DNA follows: TGTGCCAGCACGGAAGACAGGGTTCGGATCTATGGCTACACCTTC. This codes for CASTEDRVRIYGYTF.